Listed below are T cell receptor beta chains from one sample, sequenced in a study of shared clonotypes between healthy human individuals. Generated by immunoSEQ multiplex PCR, the TCRdb table keeps only in-frame clones and is missing some. The sample yields roughly 700,000 clones, about 74% seen once. Input material: memory CD4+ T cells sorted from blood. These receptors all stem from a woman in her twenties or thirties in good health. Both conserved end residues are part of each CDR3. D genes are given only for firm matches. The size of a clone is reported for some rows only, either as once, few or many, or as a class for expanded clones.

cdr3_length	d_call	j_call	v_call	clone_size	cdr3_aa	cdr3_nt
13	.	TRBJ1-1	TRBV6-1	.	CASSKQENTEAFF	TGTGCCAGCAGTAAACAGGAGAACACTGAAGCTTTCTTT
15	TRBD1	TRBJ1-5	TRBV2	.	CASTQQGVSNQPQHF	TGTGCCAGCACCCAACAGGGGGTCAGCAATCAGCCCCAGCATTTT
15	TRBD2	TRBJ2-3	TRBV2	once	CASGRLAASTDTQYF	TGTGCCAGCGGTCGACTAGCGGCAAGCACAGATACGCAGTATTTT
16	TRBD1	TRBJ2-5	TRBV7-9	.	CASKQKPGQRQETQYF	TGTGCCAGCAAACAAAAACCGGGACAGCGACAAGAGACCCAGTACTTC
17	.	TRBJ2-3	TRBV30	.	CAWSGAKRISSTDTQYF	TGTGCCTGGAGTGGCGCCAAAAGGATATCTAGCACAGATACGCAGTATTTT
14	.	TRBJ1-5	TRBV4-2	.	CASSQETGYQPQHF	TGTGCCAGCAGCCAAGAGACGGGGTATCAGCCCCAGCATTTT
16	.	TRBJ2-5	TRBV15	.	CATSTLKGATKETQYF	TGTGCCACCAGCACCCTTAAAGGGGCCACGAAAGAGACCCAGTACTTC
16	.	TRBJ2-2	TRBV11-2	once	CASSPHRVQGTGELFF	TGTGCCAGCAGCCCACACAGGGTCCAGGGGACCGGGGAGCTGTTTTTT
15	.	TRBJ2-1	TRBV11-1	once	CASSIRDSSYNEQFF	TGTGCCAGCAGCATCAGGGATAGCTCCTACAATGAGCAGTTCTTC
18	TRBD2	TRBJ2-7	TRBV5-1	.	CASSLAVSSGYLPYEQYF	TGCGCCAGCAGCTTGGCGGTGTCTAGCGGATACTTACCTTACGAGCAGTACTTC
15	.	TRBJ1-5	TRBV28	.	CASSGAGTLNQPQHF	TGTGCCAGCAGTGGAGCCGGGACACTGAATCAGCCCCAGCATTTT
17	TRBD2	TRBJ2-3	TRBV7-2	.	CASSPVALAGSTDTQYF	TGTGCCAGCAGCCCCGTGGCACTAGCGGGTAGCACAGATACGCAGTATTTT
14	.	TRBJ1-1	TRBV6-4	.	CASSLTRQVGEAFF	TGTGCCAGCAGCCTCACCCGACAGGTAGGAGAAGCTTTCTTT
15	.	TRBJ1-1	TRBV7-6	.	CASSLFGRENTEAFF	TGTGCCAGCAGCTTATTTGGTAGAGAGAACACTGAAGCTTTCTTT
14	TRBD1	TRBJ1-2	TRBV27	.	CASMDRAGGYGYTF	TGTGCCAGCATGGACAGGGCCGGCGGTTATGGCTACACCTTC
17	.	TRBJ1-1	TRBV28	.	CASSLSARDPMNTEAFF	TGTGCCAGCAGTTTATCGGCCAGGGACCCTATGAACACTGAAGCTTTCTTT
11	.	TRBJ2-1	TRBV5-4	.	CASRTDSEQFF	TGTGCCAGCAGAACAGACAGTGAGCAGTTCTTC
18	.	TRBJ2-1	TRBV7-2	.	CASSRRTGPPSSYNEQFF	TGTGCCAGCAGCCGACGAACGGGACCCCCAAGCTCCTACAATGAGCAGTTCTTC
15	.	TRBJ2-7	TRBV4-1	.	CASSRLYRDAEEQYF	TGCGCCAGCAGCCGTCTTTACCGGGACGCCGAAGAGCAGTACTTC
12	TRBD1	TRBJ1-1	TRBV5-5	.	CASSLRDRKPFF	TGTGCCAGCAGCTTGAGGGACAGGAAGCCTTTCTTT
15	.	TRBJ2-1	TRBV19	.	CASSSLGPPHNEQFF	TGTGCCAGTAGTTCTTTAGGGCCTCCACACAATGAGCAGTTCTTC
16	.	TRBJ2-5	TRBV5-6	.	CASRLWFSGTQETQYF	TGTGCCAGCAGATTGTGGTTCAGCGGGACACAAGAGACCCAGTACTTC
13	.	TRBJ1-1	TRBV19	.	CASSIFMNTEAFF	TGTGCCAGTAGTATATTCATGAACACTGAAGCTTTCTTT
16	TRBD2	TRBJ2-7	TRBV2	.	CASSASSGSGSYEQYF	TGTGCCAGCAGTGCGTCTAGCGGGAGTGGCTCCTACGAGCAGTACTTC
13	.	TRBJ2-7	TRBV27	few	CATRGSETYEQYF	TGTGCCACCAGGGGCAGCGAGACCTACGAGCAGTACTTC
14	.	TRBJ2-7	TRBV6-5	.	CASSPGGTPYEQYF	TGTGCCAGCTCTCCCGGTGGGACCCCCTACGAGCAGTACTTC
17	.	TRBJ2-3	TRBV7-9	.	CASSLIGGGGTTDTQYF	TGTGCCAGCAGCTTAATTGGTGGTGGCGGGACCACAGATACGCAGTATTTT
15	TRBD2	TRBJ2-3	TRBV6-4	.	CASSKLAGGPDTQYF	TGTGCCAGCAGTAAATTAGCGGGAGGACCAGATACGCAGTATTTT
14	.	TRBJ1-2	TRBV28	.	CASSFLEANYGYTF	TGTGCCAGCAGTTTTCTGGAGGCGAACTATGGCTACACCTTC
17	TRBD2	TRBJ2-1	TRBV9	once	CASSAGTSGRYIDEQFF	TGTGCCAGCAGCGCCGGGACTAGCGGGAGGTATATCGATGAGCAGTTCTTC
16	TRBD1	TRBJ2-3	TRBV7-2	.	CASSYGGTGGWDTQYF	TGTGCCAGCAGCTATGGCGGGACAGGGGGCTGGGATACGCAGTATTTT
16	.	TRBJ1-5	TRBV7-8	.	CASSLGIRGSNQPQHF	TGTGCCAGCAGCTTAGGAATCCGAGGTAGCAATCAGCCCCAGCATTTT
15	TRBD2	TRBJ2-7	TRBV5-4	many	CASSPGTSGVYEQYF	TGTGCCAGCAGCCCCGGGACTAGCGGGGTATACGAGCAGTACTTC
17	TRBD2	TRBJ2-7	TRBV7-3	.	CASIKRGLLAGPYEQYF	TGTGCCAGCATTAAAAGAGGACTACTAGCGGGCCCTTACGAGCAGTACTTC
13	.	TRBJ2-5	TRBV5-6	.	CASSLKGWETQYF	TGTGCCAGCAGCCTAAAGGGGTGGGAGACCCAGTACTTC
14	TRBD2	TRBJ2-1	TRBV14	once	CASSLAGLYNEQFF	TGTGCCAGCAGCCTAGCGGGACTATACAATGAGCAGTTCTTC
13	.	TRBJ1-1	TRBV5-1	.	CASSLEGGLEAFF	TGCGCCAGCAGCTTGGAGGGAGGGCTGGAGGCTTTCTTT
14	.	TRBJ1-5	TRBV7-9	many	CASSLGGFDQPQHF	TGTGCCAGCAGCTTAGGAGGGTTTGATCAGCCCCAGCATTTT
14	.	TRBJ2-7	TRBV6-5	.	CASSSPGRVNEQYF	TGTGCCAGCAGTTCTCCCGGGAGAGTGAACGAGCAGTACTTC
15	.	TRBJ2-7	TRBV19	.	CASRSGQSGSYEQYF	TGTGCCAGTAGATCAGGACAGTCGGGCTCCTACGAGCAGTACTTC
13	.	TRBJ1-1	TRBV7-9	few	CASSGHTNTEAFF	TGTGCCAGCAGCGGACACACCAACACTGAAGCTTTCTTT
16	TRBD2	TRBJ2-7	TRBV4-2	.	CASSQETSGGPYEQYF	TGTGCCAGCAGCCAAGAAACTAGCGGGGGCCCCTACGAGCAGTACTTC